The 16 T cell receptor beta chains given below trace back to one sample, sequenced in a study of human T cells and chemical hapten exposure. TCRdb called the RACE reads again in MiXCR, with one record for every CDR3 protein. The sample includes about 170,000 distinct CDR3 sequences, about 27% of them seen just once. Time point meaning: patch test 3, about 24 weeks after DPC sensitization. Indicated treatment: therapeutic diphenylcyclopropenone sensitization with weekly scalp DPC. Sequences were derived from whole blood, sampled in connection with sensitization to the hapten diphenylcyclopropenone (DPC). The receptors originated from a woman under 30 with alopecia areata. Some clones in this sample may be carry-over from other donors' samples.

In this sample, this clonotype turned up a few times. This chain connects TRBV15 to TRBJ2-1; no firm D call. There are 13 residues in the CDR3. V was trimmed by 5 bases and J by 4 bases, leaving 9 bases between them. The germline CDR1 and CDR2 sequences are LNHNV and YYDKDF (reference sequence). CDR3 bases: TGTGCCACCAGCGAAGTGCGTTACAATGAGCAGTTCTTC. Protein: CATSEVRYNEQFF.

This chain uses TRBV27 with TRBJ2-1; either TRBD1 or TRBD2 may fit D (5 bases each). The V and J ends lost 9 bases and 2 bases respectively, with 14 bases between them. Germline V gives CDR1 MNHEY, CDR2 SMNVEV (reference sequence). This CDR3 is built from 14 residues. The CDR3 sequence is CARLGPDAYNEQFF. CDR3 coding DNA: TGTGCCAGATTGGGACCGGATGCCTACAATGAGCAGTTCTTC.

The chain links TRBV4-3 to TRBJ2-3, with D possibly TRBD1 on 5 matching bases. Between the trimmed V and J ends, which lost 1 base and 4 bases, there was a span of 12 bases. CDR1 is LGHNA and CDR2 is YSLEER in the germline V gene. The CDR3 extends over 15 amino acids. In nucleotides, the CDR3 is TGCGCCAGCAGCCAAGGCCCAGGGCAGGCAGATACGCAGTATTTT. Its translation is CASSQGPGQADTQYF.

The CDR3 DNA sequence: TGTGCCAGCAGTGCTCTTACAGGGGTCGGCTACACCTTC. It specifies CASSALTGVGYTF. V and J are TRBV6-1 and TRBJ1-2; 7 bases are shared with TRBD1. CDR1 and CDR2 from the germline V gene are MNHNS and SASEGT. The junction had 7 bases not matched to a gene; V was cut back by 4 bases and J by 8 bases. The CDR3 is made up of 13 amino acids.

This clonotype was seen more than once but under ten times. This chain links TRBV13 with TRBJ2-1; tentatively, D is TRBD1 (6 bases). Per the germline V gene, CDR1 is PRHDT and CDR2 is FYEKMQ (reference sequence). V was clipped by 3 bases and J by 2 bases, with 17 bases between them. The CDR3 covers 17 residues. Written as DNA, the CDR3 is TGTGCCAGCAGCTTCTCCCCAGGGGATGGGCCCTACAATGAGCAGTTCTTC. It yields the protein CASSFSPGDGPYNEQFF.

This chain connects TRBV29-1 to TRBJ1-1; the D gene is possibly TRBD1 (5 bases). This CDR3 has 11 amino acids. Deletions cut 7 bases from V and 13 bases from J, with 19 bases between. Germline V gene data show CDR1 as SQVTM and CDR2 as ANQGSEA. CDR3 DNA: TGCAGCGCCGATGAGGGACCACTGAGTTTCTTT. This sequence encodes CSADEGPLSFF.

This clonotype appeared a few times. The chain joins TRBV29-1 to TRBJ1-2; 7 nucleotides agree with TRBD1. The CDR3 length is 13 residues. Germline CDR1 and CDR2: SQVTM and ANQGSEA. Unmatched junction bases numbered 7, after V lost 0 bases and J lost 9 bases. This chain's CDR3 is CSVEDWDSRSYTF. The CDR3 DNA follows: TGCAGCGTTGAAGATTGGGACAGCCGAAGCTACACCTTC.

The genes are TRBV7-9 and TRBJ2-2, with D tentatively TRBD1 or TRBD2 (5 bases each). The germline V gene has CDR1 SEHNR and CDR2 FQNEAQ (reference sequence). The CDR3 is 14 residues long. Trimming left V 5 bases short and J 4 bases short, with 11 bases between. The DNA for the CDR3 is TGTGCCAGCAGCCCCGGGGCCAGCACCGGGGAGCTGTTTTTT. Amino acids: CASSPGASTGELFF.

V and J are TRBV6-5 and TRBJ1-1; D is uncertain. CDR1 and CDR2 from the germline V gene are MNHEY and SVGAGI. V gave up 2 bases and J gave up 1 base, with 11 bases separating them. This CDR3 contains 15 residues. The CDR3 DNA reads TGTGCCAGCAGTTACGGCGGCAGCCAGAACACTGAAGCTTTCTTT. Translating gives CASSYGGSQNTEAFF.

This clonotype was seen at least ten times. J is TRBJ2-1 and V is TRBV18; possible D gene TRBD2, 6 bases. Germline-derived CDR1 and CDR2 are KGHSH and LQKENI. The CDR3 is 14 residues long. V lost 3 bases and J 3 bases, leaving 9 bases between the germline ends. The CDR3 loop reads CASSPGTLYNEQFF. In DNA form, the CDR3 reads TGTGCCAGCTCACCCGGGACTCTCTACAATGAGCAGTTCTTC.

This clonotype came up a few times. The gene calls are TRBV12-3 or TRBV12-4 and TRBJ1-3, with 7 bases lining up with TRBD1. Germline trimming cut 5 bases from V and 7 bases from J; bases unmatched to any gene: 8. The CDR3 has 14 amino acids. This chain's CDR3 is CASSRDSSRNTIYF. The CDR3, as DNA: TGTGCCAGCAGTCGGGACAGCAGCAGGAACACCATATATTTT.

This clonotype was recorded once. The rearrangement uses TRBV15 and TRBJ2-3, with TRBD2 identical over 7 bases. The ends lost 0 bases at V and 3 bases at J; junction bases unmatched: 3. The length of the CDR3 is 15 residues. Germline assignment: CDR1 LNHNV and CDR2 YYDKDF (reference sequence). CDR3 sequence: CATSREAGSTDTQYF. The CDR3 nucleotides are TGTGCCACCAGCAGAGAAGCGGGGTCAACAGATACGCAGTATTTT. Full variable domain (rest looked up from reference TRBV15 and TRBJ2-3): DAMVIQNPRYQVTQFGKPVTLSCSQTLNHNVMYWYQQKSSQAPKLLFHYYDKDFNNEADTPDNFQSRRPNTSFCFLDIRSPGLGDTAMYLCATSREAGSTDTQYFGPGTRLTVL.

This chain uses TRBV12-3 or TRBV12-4 with TRBJ1-1; D call uncertain. The germline V and J ends were trimmed by 1 base and 11 bases, with 11 bases remaining between them. The CDR3 is 12 amino acids. CDR3 nucleotide sequence: TGTGCCAGCAGTTTAGGGTCGGTTGAGGCTTTCTTT. Translating gives CASSLGSVEAFF.

V gene TRBV10-3 combines with J gene TRBJ2-3; D gene ambiguous. The CDR3 loop spans 12 amino acids. V lost 1 base to trimming and J lost 10 bases, with 9 bases between them. Germline CDR1 ENHRY, CDR2 SYGVKD. DNA for the CDR3: TGTGCCATCAGTGAGTTGTCAGACTCGCAGTATTTT. Translation: CAISELSDSQYF.

The rearrangement joins TRBV7-8 to TRBJ2-2; no clear D gene. CDR3 length: 16 amino acids. The germline V gene encodes CDR1 SGHVS and CDR2 FQNEAQ. V was shortened by 5 bases and J by 5 bases, with 18 bases between the two germline ends. This CDR3 is CASSPARTVWTGELFF. CDR3 in DNA: TGTGCCAGCAGCCCCGCGCGTACGGTTTGGACCGGGGAGCTGTTTTTT.

This clonotype appeared a few times. The V gene is TRBV7-2, the J gene TRBJ2-1; 10 bases agree with TRBD2. Losses at the gene ends were 3 bases for V and 4 bases for J; bases not matched to a gene: 6. The CDR3 spans 16 residues. Germline V lookup: CDR1 SGHTA, CDR2 FQGNSA. CDR3 in DNA: TGTGCCAGCAGCTTTTCAAGCGGGAGGGGGTACAATGAGCAGTTCTTC. It specifies CASSFSSGRGYNEQFF.